The sequence of this T cell receptor beta chain was determined in a study of CD8+CD57+ T cells in acquired aplastic anemia. On the study more broadly: Across the sorted CD4+ and CD8+ cells, DNA amounts averaged roughly 3 ug.

V trimming: 3 bases; J trimming: 6 bases; junction bases outside the gene matches: 7. From germline, CDR1 is DFQATT and CDR2 SNEGSKA (reference sequence). CDR3 length: 14 amino acids. Using genomic DNA as the template, TCR beta VDJ and CDR3 profiling was carried out. TCRdb reprocessed the reads via MiXCR and lists one record per CDR3 protein. Seen here are around 170,000 distinct CDR3 sequences, roughly half observed once, and the top ten hold around 9.7%. The patients chosen for sequencing had shown expansion of CD8+CD57+ cells (detected by flow cytometry). Material: sorted CD4+, CD8+, or CD8+CD57+ T cells (not recorded which) from PBMCs. The receptor was derived from a human donor with aplastic anemia. The chain uses TRBV20-1 and TRBJ2-1, with 8 bases fitting TRBD1. CDR3 bases: TGCAGTGCTAGGAAGACAGGGGAGGCCAATGAGCAGTTCTTC. Translated, it gives CSARKTGEANEQFF.